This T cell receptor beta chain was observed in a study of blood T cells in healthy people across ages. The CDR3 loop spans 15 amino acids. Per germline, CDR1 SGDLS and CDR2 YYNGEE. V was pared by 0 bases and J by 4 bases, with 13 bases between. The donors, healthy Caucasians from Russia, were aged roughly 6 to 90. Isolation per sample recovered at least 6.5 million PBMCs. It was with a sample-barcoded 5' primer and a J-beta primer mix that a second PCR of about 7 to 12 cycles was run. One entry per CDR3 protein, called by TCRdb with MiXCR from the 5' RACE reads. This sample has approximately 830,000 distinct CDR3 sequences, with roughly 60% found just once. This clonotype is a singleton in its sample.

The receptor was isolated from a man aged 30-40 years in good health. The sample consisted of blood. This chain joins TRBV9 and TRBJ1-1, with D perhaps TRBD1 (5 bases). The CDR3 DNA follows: TGTGCCAGCAGCGTAGAGACAGCCTTCGTCACTGAAGCTTTCTTT. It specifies CASSVETAFVTEAFF.